A selection of T cell receptor beta chains follows, all from one sample in a study of T cell responses to AZD1222 COVID-19 vaccine. Sequencing used immunoSEQ multiplex PCR; TCRdb keeps in-frame clones, though not all of them. The sample consists of about 130,000 clones, 90% of them appearing once. The specimen was peripheral blood, collected on day 0 of MenACWY control vaccination. These receptors were obtained from an adult in good health. Both conserved end residues are trimmed from each CDR3. Fields, in order: V gene, J gene, CDR3 protein.

V: TRBV15
J: TRBJ2-3
CDR3: ATTQGGTDTQY

V: TRBV4-2
J: TRBJ2-1
CDR3: ASSREGQPDNEQF

V: TRBV7-8
J: TRBJ1-1
CDR3: ASTRGQTEAF

V: TRBV6-6
J: TRBJ1-2
CDR3: ASSYDTAFTNYGYT

V: TRBV19
J: TRBJ1-6
CDR3: ASSIGYNSPLH

V: TRBV24-1
J: TRBJ1-2
CDR3: ATSDRDRYGYT

V: TRBV28
J: TRBJ1-5
CDR3: ASSPPNQPQH

V: TRBV2
J: TRBJ2-3
CDR3: ASKKQGAGTDTQY

V: TRBV5-1
J: TRBJ1-1
CDR3: ASRGQGKTEAF

V: TRBV7-9
J: TRBJ2-7
CDR3: ASSLVVSGRNEQY

V: TRBV7-6
J: TRBJ2-1
CDR3: ASSRRGVEDYNEQF

V: TRBV3-1/TRBV3-2
J: TRBJ2-5
CDR3: ASSHRFLKTQY

V: TRBV29-1
J: TRBJ1-1
CDR3: SVRAGGAF

V: TRBV19
J: TRBJ1-1
CDR3: ASRLHGTNTEAF

V: TRBV2
J: TRBJ2-7
CDR3: ASSEVETTYEQY

V: TRBV19
J: TRBJ2-1
CDR3: ATSLATYNEQF

V: TRBV18
J: TRBJ2-1
CDR3: ASSLSTSSYNEQF

V: TRBV11-2
J: TRBJ2-3
CDR3: ASSLDFVRTSGGSDTQY

V: TRBV7-8
J: TRBJ2-2
CDR3: ASKKQGFANTGELF

V: TRBV28
J: TRBJ1-4
CDR3: ASAGGATNEKLF

V: TRBV28
J: TRBJ2-7
CDR3: ASSPPSGGAYEQY

V: TRBV10-2
J: TRBJ2-5
CDR3: ATRLGGQETQY

V: TRBV3-1/TRBV3-2
J: TRBJ2-1
CDR3: ASSQAAGALEQF

V: TRBV18
J: TRBJ2-1
CDR3: ASSPLSSSYNEQF

V: TRBV7-8
J: TRBJ1-6
CDR3: ASSLGGGGLALH

V: TRBV7-3
J: TRBJ2-1
CDR3: ASSLTLGPWTSGKRYNEQF

V: TRBV18
J: TRBJ2-5
CDR3: ASHAGTLEETQY

V: TRBV19
J: TRBJ1-6
CDR3: ASKEGGGNSPLH

V: TRBV28
J: TRBJ2-5
CDR3: ASSLNPGLAYGGETQY

V: TRBV2
J: TRBJ2-1
CDR3: ASSEGLAGYNEQF

V: TRBV7-2
J: TRBJ1-4
CDR3: ASSLRNRPNEKLF

V: TRBV6-6
J: TRBJ2-5
CDR3: ASSYEARGTQY

V: TRBV28
J: TRBJ1-1
CDR3: ASSFSRKGGNTEAF

V: TRBV28
J: TRBJ1-3
CDR3: ASNGDGSGNTIY

V: TRBV4-1
J: TRBJ2-1
CDR3: ASSQDLSGVSYNEQF

V: TRBV27
J: TRBJ2-5
CDR3: ASQGGPETQY

V: TRBV6-5
J: TRBJ2-1
CDR3: ASSYGGLAGAHEQF